By share, the clone carrying this TCR beta chain ranks as medium-sized (0.01 to 0.1%). All unsorted peripheral T cells were captured because whole blood was used without fractionation. Reverse transcription used 500 to 550 ng RNA and constant-region primers for alpha and beta. Alpha and beta chain libraries were made separately by chain-specific third strand synthesis with multiplexing indices. The cDNA received a 5' RACE adapter containing a random hexamer plus an SP2 sequencing primer site. TCRdb passed the 5' RACE reads through MiXCR, listing each CDR3 protein once. The table has about 16,000 distinct CDR3 sequences, more than 8% seen once. The sample comes from a study of HIV-infected patients and healthy controls. This clonotype originated in an adult in good health. The sequencing sample was made of blood.

In DNA form, the CDR3 reads TGCGCCAGCAGTTGGGCCTATTCTGGGGCCAACGTCCTGACTTTC. Translated, it gives CASSWAYSGANVLTF. The chain uses TRBV10-2 and TRBJ2-6; D gene uncertain. There are 15 residues in the CDR3. Germline lookup yields CDR1 WSHSY and CDR2 SAAADI. V was clipped by 5 bases and J by 1 base, with 9 bases between them.